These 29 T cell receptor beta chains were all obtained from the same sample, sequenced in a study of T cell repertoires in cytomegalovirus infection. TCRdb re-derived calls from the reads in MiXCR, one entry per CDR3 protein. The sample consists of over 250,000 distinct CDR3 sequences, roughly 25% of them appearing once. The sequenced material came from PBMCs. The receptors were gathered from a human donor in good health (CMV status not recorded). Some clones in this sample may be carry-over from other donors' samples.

The DNA for the CDR3 is TGCAGTGCCACCTGGGGCCCTTATGGCTACACCTTC. Translation gives CSATWGPYGYTF. The chain recombines TRBV20-1 with TRBJ1-2; D perhaps matches TRBD1 (5 bases). The CDR3 totals 12 residues. The ends were cut back, 6 bases at V and 5 bases at J, with 13 bases in the middle. CDR1 is DFQATT, CDR2 SNEGSKA, per germline (reference sequence).

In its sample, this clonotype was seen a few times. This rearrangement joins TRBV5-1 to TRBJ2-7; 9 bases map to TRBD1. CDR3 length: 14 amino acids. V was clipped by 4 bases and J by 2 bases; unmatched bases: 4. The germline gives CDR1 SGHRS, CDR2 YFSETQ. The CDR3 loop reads CASSVGQGPYEQYF. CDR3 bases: TGCGCCAGCAGCGTGGGACAGGGACCCTACGAGCAGTACTTC.

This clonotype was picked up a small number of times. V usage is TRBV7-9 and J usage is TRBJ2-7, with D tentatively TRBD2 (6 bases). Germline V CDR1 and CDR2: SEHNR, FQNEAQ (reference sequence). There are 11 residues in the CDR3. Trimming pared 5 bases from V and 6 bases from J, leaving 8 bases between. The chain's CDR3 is CASSHGGEQYF. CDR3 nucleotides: TGTGCCAGCAGCCACGGGGGCGAGCAGTACTTC.

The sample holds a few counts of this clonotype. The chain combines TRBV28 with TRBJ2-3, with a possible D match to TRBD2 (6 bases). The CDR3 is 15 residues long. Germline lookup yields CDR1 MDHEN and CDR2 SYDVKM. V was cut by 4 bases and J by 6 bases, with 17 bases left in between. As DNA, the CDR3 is TGTGCCAGCAGTTCTCCGGGACTCCTGAGGGATACGCAGTATTTT. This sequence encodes CASSSPGLLRDTQYF.

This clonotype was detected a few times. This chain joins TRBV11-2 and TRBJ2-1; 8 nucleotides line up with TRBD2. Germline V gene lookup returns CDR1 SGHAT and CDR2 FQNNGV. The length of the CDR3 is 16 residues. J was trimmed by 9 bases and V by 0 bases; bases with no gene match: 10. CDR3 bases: TGTGCCAGCAGCTTAGATCTGTCGGGAGGGAGGGGTGAGCAGTTCTTC. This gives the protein CASSLDLSGGRGEQFF.

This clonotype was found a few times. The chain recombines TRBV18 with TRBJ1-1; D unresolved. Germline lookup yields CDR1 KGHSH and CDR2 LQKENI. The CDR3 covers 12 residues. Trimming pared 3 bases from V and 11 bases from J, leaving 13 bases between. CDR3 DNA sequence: TGTGCCAGCTCACCCGGCCCTCCTCTCGCTTTCTTT. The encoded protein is CASSPGPPLAFF.

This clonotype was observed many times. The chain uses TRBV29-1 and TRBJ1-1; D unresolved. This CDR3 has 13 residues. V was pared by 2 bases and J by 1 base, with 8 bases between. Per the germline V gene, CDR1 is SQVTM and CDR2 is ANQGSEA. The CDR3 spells CSVETVSNTEAFF. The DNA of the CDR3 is TGCAGCGTTGAAACCGTTTCGAACACTGAAGCTTTCTTT.

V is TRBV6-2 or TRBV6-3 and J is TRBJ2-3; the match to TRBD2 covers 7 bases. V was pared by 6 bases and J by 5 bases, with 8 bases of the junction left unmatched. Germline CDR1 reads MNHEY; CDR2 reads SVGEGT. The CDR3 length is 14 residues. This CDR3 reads CASRGAGSRDTQYF. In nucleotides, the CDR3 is TGTGCCAGCAGGGGAGCGGGATCAAGAGATACGCAGTATTTT.

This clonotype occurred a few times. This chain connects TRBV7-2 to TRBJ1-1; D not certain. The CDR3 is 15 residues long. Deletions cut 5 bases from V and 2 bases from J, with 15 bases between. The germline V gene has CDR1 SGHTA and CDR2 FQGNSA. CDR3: CASSPSRVPNTEAFF. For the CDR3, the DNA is TGTGCCAGCAGCCCTAGTCGGGTACCTAACACTGAAGCTTTCTTT.

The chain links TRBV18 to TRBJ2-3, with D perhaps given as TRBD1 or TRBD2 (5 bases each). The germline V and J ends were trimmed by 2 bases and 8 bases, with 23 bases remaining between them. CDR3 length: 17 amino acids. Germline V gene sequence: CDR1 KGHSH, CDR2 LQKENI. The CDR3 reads CASSPIQLRGYEGTQYF. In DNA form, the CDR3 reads TGTGCCAGCTCACCAATCCAGCTTCGGGGCTATGAGGGTACGCAGTATTTT.

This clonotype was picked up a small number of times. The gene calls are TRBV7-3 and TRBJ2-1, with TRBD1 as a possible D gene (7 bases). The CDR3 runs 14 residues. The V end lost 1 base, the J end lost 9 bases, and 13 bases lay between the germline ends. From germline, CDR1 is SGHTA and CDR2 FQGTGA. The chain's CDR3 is CASSLKSGGTEQFF. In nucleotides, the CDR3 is TGTGCCAGCAGCTTAAAGTCAGGGGGGACTGAGCAGTTCTTC. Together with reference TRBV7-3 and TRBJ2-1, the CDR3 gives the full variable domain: GAGVSQTPSNKVTEKGKYVELRCDPISGHTALYWYRQSLGQGPEFLIYFQGTGAADDSGLPNDRFFAVRPEGSVSTLKIQRTERGDSAVYLCASSLKSGGTEQFFGPGTRLTVL.

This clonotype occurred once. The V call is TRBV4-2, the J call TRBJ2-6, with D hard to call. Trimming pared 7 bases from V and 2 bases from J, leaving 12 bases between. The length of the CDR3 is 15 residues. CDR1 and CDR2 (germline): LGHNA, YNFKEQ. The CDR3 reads CASTNLPAGANVLTF. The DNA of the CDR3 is TGTGCCAGCACTAACCTACCGGCTGGGGCCAACGTCCTGACTTTC.

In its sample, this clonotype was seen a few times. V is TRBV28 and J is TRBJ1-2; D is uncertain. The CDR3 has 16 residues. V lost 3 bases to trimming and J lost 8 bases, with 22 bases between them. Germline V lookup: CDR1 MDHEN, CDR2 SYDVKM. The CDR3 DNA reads TGTGCCAGCAGTTTTCCAGGCCGGGCTCTAGCCGACGGCTACACCTTC. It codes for CASSFPGRALADGYTF.

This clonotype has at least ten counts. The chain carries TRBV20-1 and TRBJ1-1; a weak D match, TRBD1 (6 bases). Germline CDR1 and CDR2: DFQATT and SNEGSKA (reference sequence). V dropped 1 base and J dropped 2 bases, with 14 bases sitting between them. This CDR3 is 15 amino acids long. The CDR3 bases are TGCAGTGCTAGAGTTCTGGACAGCCAAAACACTGAAGCTTTCTTT. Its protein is CSARVLDSQNTEAFF.

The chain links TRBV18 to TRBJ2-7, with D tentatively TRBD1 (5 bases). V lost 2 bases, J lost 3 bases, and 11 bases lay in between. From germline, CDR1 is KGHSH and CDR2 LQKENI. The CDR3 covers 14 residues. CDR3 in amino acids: CASSPGRVGYEQYF. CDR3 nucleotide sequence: TGTGCCAGCTCACCAGGCAGGGTCGGCTACGAGCAGTACTTC. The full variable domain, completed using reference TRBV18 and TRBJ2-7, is NAGVMQNPRHLVRRRGQEARLRCSPMKGHSHVYWYRQLPEEGLKFMVYLQKENIIDESGMPKERFSAEFPKEGPSILRIQQVVRGDSAAYFCASSPGRVGYEQYFGPGTRLTVT.

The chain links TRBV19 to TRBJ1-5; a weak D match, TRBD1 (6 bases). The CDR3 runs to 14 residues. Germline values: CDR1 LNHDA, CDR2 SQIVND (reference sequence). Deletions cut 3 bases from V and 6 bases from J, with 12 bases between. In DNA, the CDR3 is TGTGCCAGTAGTATCCAGGGGCGCGTTCAGCCCCAGCATTTT. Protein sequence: CASSIQGRVQPQHF.

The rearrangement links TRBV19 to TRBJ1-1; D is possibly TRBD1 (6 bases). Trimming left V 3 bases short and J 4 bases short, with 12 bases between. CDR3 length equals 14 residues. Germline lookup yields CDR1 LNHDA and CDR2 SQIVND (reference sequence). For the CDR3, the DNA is TGTGCCAGTAGTATTGGGGGGCTTGGCACTGAAGCTTTCTTT. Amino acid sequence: CASSIGGLGTEAFF.

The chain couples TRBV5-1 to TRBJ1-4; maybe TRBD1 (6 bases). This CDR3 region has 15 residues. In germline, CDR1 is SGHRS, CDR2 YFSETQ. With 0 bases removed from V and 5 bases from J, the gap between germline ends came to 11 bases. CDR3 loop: CASSLVPGENEKLFF. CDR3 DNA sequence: TGCGCCAGCAGCTTGGTTCCAGGGGAGAATGAAAAACTGTTTTTT.

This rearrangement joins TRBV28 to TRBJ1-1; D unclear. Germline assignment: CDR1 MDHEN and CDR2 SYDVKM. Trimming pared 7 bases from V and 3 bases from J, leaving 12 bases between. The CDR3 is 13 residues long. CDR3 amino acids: CASNAESDTEAFF. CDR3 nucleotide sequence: TGTGCCAGCAACGCTGAGTCGGACACTGAAGCTTTCTTT. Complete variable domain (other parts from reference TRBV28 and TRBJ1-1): DVKVTQSSRYLVKRTGEKVFLECVQDMDHENMFWYRQDPGLGLRLIYFSYDVKMKEKGDIPEGYSVSREKKERFSLILESASTNQTSMYLCASNAESDTEAFFGQGTRLTVV.

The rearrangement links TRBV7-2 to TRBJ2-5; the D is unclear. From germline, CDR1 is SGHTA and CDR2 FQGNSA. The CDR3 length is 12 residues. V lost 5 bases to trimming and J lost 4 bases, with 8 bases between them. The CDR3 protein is CASSQSGETQYF. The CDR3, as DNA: TGTGCCAGCAGCCAATCCGGAGAGACCCAGTACTTC.

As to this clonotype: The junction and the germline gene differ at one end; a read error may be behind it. Here the CDR3 DNA reads TGTGCCAGCAGCTCAAACTTCGGACAGCAGGGGTTT. Encoded protein: CASSSNFGQQGF. The chain couples TRBV28 to TRBJ1-1; a weak D match, TRBD1 (6 bases). The CDR3 has 12 residues. Looked up from germline, CDR1 is MDHEN and CDR2 is SYDVKM. The complete variable domain, with remaining parts taken from reference TRBV28 and TRBJ1-1, reads DVKVTQSSRYLVKRTGEKVFLECVQDMDHENMFWYRQDPGLGLRLIYFSYDVKMKEKGDIPEGYSVSREKKERFSLILESASTNQTSMYLCASSSNFGQQGFGQGTRLTVV.

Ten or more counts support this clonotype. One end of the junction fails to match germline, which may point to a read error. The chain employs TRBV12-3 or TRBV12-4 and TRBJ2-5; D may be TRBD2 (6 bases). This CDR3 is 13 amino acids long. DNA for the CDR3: TGTGCCAGCAGCTTAGGAGGGGCGGAGACCCAGTACTTC. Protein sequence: CASSLGGAETQYF.

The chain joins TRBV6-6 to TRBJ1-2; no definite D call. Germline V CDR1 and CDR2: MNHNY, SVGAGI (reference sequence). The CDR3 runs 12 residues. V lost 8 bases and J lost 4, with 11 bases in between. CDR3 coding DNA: TGTGCCAGCGTCCAGGAATTCTATGGCTACACCTTC. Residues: CASVQEFYGYTF.

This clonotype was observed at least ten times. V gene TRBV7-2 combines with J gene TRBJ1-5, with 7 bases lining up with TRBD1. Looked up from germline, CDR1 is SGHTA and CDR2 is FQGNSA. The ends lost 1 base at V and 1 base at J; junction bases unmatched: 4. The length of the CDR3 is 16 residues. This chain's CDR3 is CASSLGDRVSNQPQHF. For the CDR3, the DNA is TGTGCCAGCAGCTTAGGCGACAGGGTGAGCAATCAGCCCCAGCATTTT.

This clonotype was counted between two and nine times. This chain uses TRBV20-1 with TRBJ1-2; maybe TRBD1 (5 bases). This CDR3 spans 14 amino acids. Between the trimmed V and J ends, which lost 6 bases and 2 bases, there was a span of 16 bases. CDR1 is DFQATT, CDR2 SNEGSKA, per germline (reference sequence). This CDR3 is CSAGSGTANYGYTF. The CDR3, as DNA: TGCAGTGCCGGGTCCGGGACGGCGAACTATGGCTACACCTTC.

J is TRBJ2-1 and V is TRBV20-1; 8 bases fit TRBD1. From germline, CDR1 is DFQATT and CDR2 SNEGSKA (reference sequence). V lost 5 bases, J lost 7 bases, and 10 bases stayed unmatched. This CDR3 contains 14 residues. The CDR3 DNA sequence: TGCAGTGCTCGCGGGACAGGACACCCTAATGAGCAGTTCTTC. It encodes CSARGTGHPNEQFF.

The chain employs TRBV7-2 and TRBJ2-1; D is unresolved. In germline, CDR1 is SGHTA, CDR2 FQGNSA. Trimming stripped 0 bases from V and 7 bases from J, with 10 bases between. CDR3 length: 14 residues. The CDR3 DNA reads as TGTGCCAGCAGCTTAGCGCTCGGCCGGAATGAGCAGTTCTTC. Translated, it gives CASSLALGRNEQFF. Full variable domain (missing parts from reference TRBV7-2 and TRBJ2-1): GAGVSQSPSNKVTEKGKDVELRCDPISGHTALYWYRQSLGQGLEFLIYFQGNSAPDKSGLPSDRFSAERTGGSVSTLTIQRTQQEDSAVYLCASSLALGRNEQFFGPGTRLTVL.

This CDR3 is CASSFTRGEQFF. CDR3 sequence (DNA): TGTGCCAGCAGTTTTACCCGCGGTGAGCAGTTCTTC. The rearrangement uses TRBV12-3 or TRBV12-4 and TRBJ2-1; no firm D call. Trimming shortened V by 3 bases and J by 9 bases, and 9 bases separated the two germline ends. The CDR3 runs 12 residues.

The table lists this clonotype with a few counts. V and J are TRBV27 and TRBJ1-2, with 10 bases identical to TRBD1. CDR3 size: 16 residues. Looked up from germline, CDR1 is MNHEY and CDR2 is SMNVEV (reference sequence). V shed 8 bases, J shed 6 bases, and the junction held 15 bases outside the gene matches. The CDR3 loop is CASRKTGDRGVNGYTF. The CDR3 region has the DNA TGTGCCAGCCGAAAAACGGGGGACAGGGGTGTCAATGGCTACACCTTC.